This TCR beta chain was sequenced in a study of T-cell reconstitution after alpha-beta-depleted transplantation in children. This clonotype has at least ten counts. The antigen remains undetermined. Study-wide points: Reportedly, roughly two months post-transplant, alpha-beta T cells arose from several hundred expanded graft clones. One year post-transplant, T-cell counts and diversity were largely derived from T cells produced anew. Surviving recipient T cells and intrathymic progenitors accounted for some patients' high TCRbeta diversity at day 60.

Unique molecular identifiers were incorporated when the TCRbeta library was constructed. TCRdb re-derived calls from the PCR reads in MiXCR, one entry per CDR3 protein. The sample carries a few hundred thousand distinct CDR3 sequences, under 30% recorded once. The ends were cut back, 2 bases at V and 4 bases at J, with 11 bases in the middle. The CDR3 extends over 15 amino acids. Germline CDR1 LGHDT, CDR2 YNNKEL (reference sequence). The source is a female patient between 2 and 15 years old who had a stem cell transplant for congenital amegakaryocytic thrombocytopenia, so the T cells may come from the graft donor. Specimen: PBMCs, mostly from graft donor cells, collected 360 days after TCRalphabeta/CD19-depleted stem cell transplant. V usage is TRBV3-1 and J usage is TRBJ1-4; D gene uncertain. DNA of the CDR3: TGTGCCAGCAGCCAATTTTTCGGATATAATGAAAAACTGTTTTTT. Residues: CASSQFFGYNEKLFF.